The rows below give T cell receptor beta chains drawn from one sample of a study of PD-L1 blockade in urothelial cancer. Profiled with immunoSEQ multiplex PCR; TCRdb holds only in-frame clones, not every one. The sample has approximately 67,000 clones, 70% to 90% seen once. The sequences come from PBMCs, collected around atezolizumab (anti-PD-L1) treatment. The receptors were sampled from a man aged 55 to 70 with urothelial cancer. Both conserved end residues are part of each CDR3. Fields, in order: J gene, V gene, clone size, D gene, CDR3 DNA, CDR3 protein. D genes are given only for firm matches. Clone size is stated in some rows and not others, as once, few, many or a class when expanded.

>TRBJ1-5|TRBV5-1|-|-
TGCGCCAGCAGCCCTGGGGAGGACAATCAGCCCCAGCATTTT
CASSPGEDNQPQHF
>TRBJ2-5|TRBV6-5|-|-
TGTGCCAGCAGTTACCGGCAGGTCCAAGAGACCCAGTACTTC
CASSYRQVQETQYF
>TRBJ1-1|TRBV5-5|-|TRBD1
TGTGCCAGCAGCTGGGGACAGGGGAACACTGAAGCTTTCTTT
CASSWGQGNTEAFF
>TRBJ1-2|TRBV11-3|-|TRBD1
TGTGCCAGCAGCTTACCGGAGAGAGGGACAGGAAAATTCACCTTC
CASSLPERGTGKFTF
>TRBJ2-5|TRBV30|once|TRBD2
TGTGCCTGGAGGCATAGCGGGGTTAGGGAGACCCAGTACTTC
CAWRHSGVRETQYF
>TRBJ2-5|TRBV11-2|-|TRBD2
TGTGCCAGCAGCTTAGAGGGAGGGCCCCAAGAGACCCAGTACTTC
CASSLEGGPQETQYF
>TRBJ2-5|TRBV19|-|TRBD1
TGTGCCAGTAGTGCCAGGGACAGGAGGGAGACCCAGTACTTC
CASSARDRRETQYF
>TRBJ2-2|TRBV5-1|-|TRBD1
TGCGCCAGCAGCGTACAGGGGGTGAGGTCCGGGGAGCTGTTTTTT
CASSVQGVRSGELFF
>TRBJ2-1|TRBV4-2|-|TRBD2
TGTGCCAGCAGCCAAGATCGGCTAGCGGGGGCAAGTGAGCAGTTCTTC
CASSQDRLAGASEQFF
>TRBJ2-7|TRBV27|-|TRBD2
TGTGCCAGCAGTTCGCAGCGGGGGGGTTACGAGCAGTACTTC
CASSSQRGGYEQYF
>TRBJ1-6|TRBV30|-|-
TGTGCCTGGAATCAAGACAGGAGGAATTCACCCCTCCACTTT
CAWNQDRRNSPLHF
>TRBJ2-1|TRBV9|-|-
TGTGCCAGCAGCGTAGGGGGCCAGAACAATGAGCAGTTCTTC
CASSVGGQNNEQFF
>TRBJ1-6|TRBV6-4|-|TRBD1
TGTGCCAGCAGTGGCGGGGACAGCTTCCGTAATTGTTCACCCCTCCACTTT
CASSGGDSFRNCSPLHF
>TRBJ1-5|TRBV5-5|-|-
TGTGCCAGCAGCCATCCGGGACACAGTATACTTAGCAATCAGCCCCAGCATTTT
CASSHPGHSILSNQPQHF
>TRBJ1-2|TRBV29-1|-|-
TGCAGCGGAACAACCACTAACTATGGCTACACCTTC
CSGTTTNYGYTF
>TRBJ1-2|TRBV6-5|-|-
TGTGCCAGCAGTTACCATATAGCAGGGGACTATGGCTACACCTTC
CASSYHIAGDYGYTF
>TRBJ2-3|TRBV4-3|-|-
TGCGCCAGCAGCCAAAATTTCGGGGGGCAAGGCCTCGGGCAGTATTTT
CASSQNFGGQGLGQYF
>TRBJ1-2|TRBV7-9|-|-
TGTGCCAGCAGCTTAGATGTCGGGAAGGCAGTCTTTAACTATGGCTACACCTTC
CASSLDVGKAVFNYGYTF
>TRBJ1-1|TRBV9|-|-
TGTGCCAGCAGCGTAGTATCAACAAACACTGAAGCTTTCTTT
CASSVVSTNTEAFF
>TRBJ2-1|TRBV6-1|-|-
TGTGCCAGCAGTGAACAGGGGGGACGCAATGAGCAGTTCTTC
CASSEQGGRNEQFF
>TRBJ1-3|TRBV2|once|TRBD1
TGTGCCAGCAGTATACAGGGGTCACCTGGAAACACCATATATTTT
CASSIQGSPGNTIYF
>TRBJ1-1|TRBV30|few|TRBD1
TGTGCCTGGAGGCTACAGGGGGCTGGCGAAGCTTTCTTT
CAWRLQGAGEAFF
>TRBJ2-2|TRBV7-2|-|TRBD1
TGTGCCAGCAGGATGACAGGGACCCCCGGGGAGCTGTTTTTT
CASRMTGTPGELFF
>TRBJ1-2|TRBV2|-|TRBD1
TGTGCCAGCAGTGCACAGGGGTTCTATGGCTACACCTTC
CASSAQGFYGYTF
>TRBJ2-5|TRBV4-1|-|TRBD2
TGCGCCAGCAGCCAAGATAATTTTTTGGGGACTAGCGGGGGCCCGTACCAAGAGACCCAGTACTTC
CASSQDNFLGTSGGPYQETQYF
>TRBJ2-1|TRBV2|-|-
TGTGCCAGCAGTGAATGGCAGGTCTATGAGCAGTTCTTC
CASSEWQVYEQFF
>TRBJ2-5|TRBV29-1|-|-
TGCAGCGTTGGGCATGGGAGCCCAGAGACCCAGTACTTC
CSVGHGSPETQYF
>TRBJ2-3|TRBV7-3|-|TRBD2
TGTGCCAGCAGCTTAAGAGCGGGGGGGCCCGCAGATACGCAGTATTTT
CASSLRAGGPADTQYF
>TRBJ1-3|TRBV7-8|-|-
TGTGCCAGCAGCTTGTTCGCTGGGGGCGCCTCTGGAAACACCATATATTTT
CASSLFAGGASGNTIYF
>TRBJ2-3|TRBV7-2|-|TRBD2
TGTGCCAGCGCTCTGAGCGGGGGCCGCACAGATACGCAGTATTTT
CASALSGGRTDTQYF
>TRBJ2-3|TRBV5-4|-|-
TGTGCCAGCAGCTTTGGGGGGAACCATCTAACAGCGACAGATACGCAGTATTTT
CASSFGGNHLTATDTQYF
>TRBJ1-1|TRBV15|-|-
TGTGCCACCAGCAGAGATGGGGAGGCTGAAGCTTTCTTT
CATSRDGEAEAFF
>TRBJ1-4|TRBV28|-|-
TGTGCCAGCAGTTTACGTGTGGGCGTGGGTGAAAAACTGTTTTTT
CASSLRVGVGEKLFF
>TRBJ1-2|TRBV5-5|-|-
TGTGCCAGCAGCTTTATGGGAGACTATGGCTACACCTTC
CASSFMGDYGYTF
>TRBJ1-1|TRBV5-5|-|TRBD1
TGTGCCAGCAGCCACGCGTCAGGGGGGAAGACTGAAGCTTTCTTT
CASSHASGGKTEAFF
>TRBJ2-1|TRBV9|-|TRBD2
TGTGCCAGCAGCGTTAGCGGGGTGGGCTACAATGAGCAGTTCTTC
CASSVSGVGYNEQFF
>TRBJ1-6|TRBV7-2|few|TRBD1
TGTGCCAGCAGCTTACGGACAGGGGAAGGTTCACCCCTCCACTTT
CASSLRTGEGSPLHF
>TRBJ2-1|TRBV6-6|-|-
TGTGCCAGCAGTTCAGGGATCAATGAGCAGTTCTTC
CASSSGINEQFF
>TRBJ1-1|TRBV30|-|-
TGTGCCTGGAGTGTTGGGGACTACACTGAAGCTTTCTTT
CAWSVGDYTEAFF
>TRBJ1-3|TRBV5-1|-|-
TGCGCCAGCAGCTTACAGGGTGGAAACACCATATATTTT
CASSLQGGNTIYF
>TRBJ2-7|TRBV27|-|TRBD2
TGTGCCAGCAGTTTATACGGGGGGGCGTACGAGCAGTACTTC
CASSLYGGAYEQYF
>TRBJ1-4|TRBV2|-|-
TGTGCCAGCAGTGTTCAGGGTTACAATGAAAAACTGTTTTTT
CASSVQGYNEKLFF
>TRBJ2-1|TRBV7-9|-|TRBD2
TGTGCCAGCAGCTCCAGACTAGCTTTCGATGAGCAGTTCTTC
CASSSRLAFDEQFF
>TRBJ1-2|TRBV4-2|-|-
TGTGCCAGCAGCCAATCTCGGAGCTATGGCTACACCTTC
CASSQSRSYGYTF
>TRBJ1-1|TRBV18|-|TRBD1
TGTGCCAGCTCAGCGCCGGACAGGCGCGTAGCTTTCTTT
CASSAPDRRVAFF
>TRBJ1-4|TRBV28|-|-
TGTGCCAGCAGCATAGCCTTACAGGGATACAATGAAAAACTGTTTTTT
CASSIALQGYNEKLFF
>TRBJ1-3|TRBV18|-|TRBD1
TGTGCCAGCTCACCACCGGGACAGGGGGAAAACACCATATATTTT
CASSPPGQGENTIYF
>TRBJ1-2|TRBV5-6|-|-
TGTGCCAGCAGCTTGTTGCAGTGGAACTATGGCTACACCTTC
CASSLLQWNYGYTF
>TRBJ2-7|TRBV28|-|TRBD1
TGTGCCAGCAGTCAAATGGGGACAGGGGGCATATACGAGCAGTACTTC
CASSQMGTGGIYEQYF
>TRBJ1-5|TRBV10-2|once|-
TGCGCCAGCAGTGAGCGGTATCAGCCCCAGCATTTT
CASSERYQPQHF
>TRBJ1-5|TRBV19|-|-
TGTGCCAGTACTCAGGGTAGCAATCAGCCCCAGCATTTT
CASTQGSNQPQHF
>TRBJ1-2|TRBV29-1|once|-
TGCAGCGTTGGACAGGTTGGGTATGGCTACACCTTC
CSVGQVGYGYTF
>TRBJ1-2|TRBV10-1|few|-
TGCGCCAGCTCCGACAGGAGAAACTATGGCTACACCTTC
CASSDRRNYGYTF
>TRBJ1-2|TRBV19|-|TRBD1
TGTGCCAGTAGTAGCCGGGACAGGGCTGATAGCTACACCTTC
CASSSRDRADSYTF
>TRBJ1-4|TRBV12-2|-|-
TGTGCAAGTCGCTTGGTTCTTCAGACAGGGCCGTATGAAAAACTGTTTTTT
CASRLVLQTGPYEKLFF
>TRBJ1-1|TRBV18|-|-
TGTGCCAGCTCACCACGTCTCGGAGGGTTGGTCACTGAAGCTTTCTTT
CASSPRLGGLVTEAFF
>TRBJ1-1|TRBV7-9|-|-
TGTGCCAGCAGCTTAGCATCGGGAGGGTCTAAAGCTTTCTTT
CASSLASGGSKAFF
>TRBJ1-2|TRBV6-5|-|-
TGTGCCAGCAGTTACGGGGGGGCCGATGGCTACACCTTC
CASSYGGADGYTF
>TRBJ2-7|TRBV6-6|-|TRBD1
TGTGCCAGCTTACGGACAGGGAGCTCCTACGAGCAGTACTTC
CASLRTGSSYEQYF
>TRBJ1-2|TRBV7-6|-|-
TGTGCCAGCAGCCAGGGATCTACGGGGGGTTCTAACTATGGCTACACCTTC
CASSQGSTGGSNYGYTF